This T cell receptor (beta chain) was found in a study of vaccination effects on CD4 cells after COVID-19. Study at large: After approximately 2 million PBMC were placed in each well, they were cultured with roughly 11 IU/ml IL-2 and roughly 10 ug/ml peptides.

Clones were sequenced by immunoSEQ multiplex PCR, and TCRdb holds only the in-frame ones, with some missing. The sample comprises 70,000 to 85,000 clones, approximately 77% of which are singletons, and roughly 2% rests with the top ten. A remark on this clone: Its antigen is unidentified.

This CDR3 has 15 residues. The V end lost 0 bases, the J end lost 4 bases, and 12 bases lay between the germline ends. CDR1 and CDR2 (germline): MNHEY, SMNVEV (reference sequence). The study, taken as a whole, reports: Marked clonal contraction was seen in infection- and vaccine-induced clones late after vaccination.

Scientists isolated CD4+ T cells after a roughly 10-day culture period ended. Vaccinated participants had no history of SARS-CoV-2 infection and tested negative for nucleocapsid antibodies. A half-medium replacement with IL-2 medium was carried out on days 3 and 7. The input for sequencing was CD4+ T cells from PBMCs cultured without peptide, taken before COVID-19 vaccination. This TCR was recovered from a human donor who received a COVID-19 vaccine. V usage is TRBV27 and J usage is TRBJ1-2; possible D gene TRBD1, 6 bases. In DNA form, the CDR3 reads TGTGCCAGCAGTTTATCGGTACAGGGAGTCTATGGCTACACCTTC. It is translated as CASSLSVQGVYGYTF.